This TCR beta chain was observed in a study of blood T cell repertoires in COVID-19. The wider study: COVID-19 samples collected from the United States, Italy and Spain covered acute and convalescent phases. From T cells, B-cell-depleted T cells, or PBMCs came the material, which was cDNA or gDNA.

Per the original data handling: The assay estimated nucleated cells by amplifying reference gene primers. Method: immunoSEQ multiplex PCR; TCRdb's copy keeps in-frame clones and lacks some. The V and J calls and clone size are taken from that table; D and trimming were inferred from the DNA. The sample carries roughly 350,000 clones, about 93% recorded once. The CDR3 contains 18 residues. CDR1 is SGHDT, CDR2 YYEEEE, per germline. V was clipped by 0 bases and J by 4 bases; unmatched bases: 14. The clonotype originates from a woman aged 18-35 years who had recovered from COVID-19. What was sequenced was peripheral blood. V and J are TRBV5-6 and TRBJ1-2; 8 nucleotides match TRBD1. The DNA for the CDR3 is TGTGCCAGCAGCTTGGCCAGGGCCGACAGGGGCGTATCCTATGGCTACACCTTC. This sequence encodes CASSLARADRGVSYGYTF.